These 19 T cell receptor beta chains came from one sample sequenced in a study of control samples from healthy donors and cancer patients. Assay: immunoSEQ multiplex PCR; the TCRdb copy retains only in-frame clones and omits some. The table lists 200,000 to 250,000 clones, roughly 94% of them singletons. The sample comprised blood. All receptors derive from a man aged 50-60 years in good health.

The J gene is TRBJ2-3, the V gene TRBV28; D is tentatively TRBD1 or TRBD2 (7 bases each). The CDR3 runs to 14 residues. The V end lost 9 bases, the J end lost 7 bases, and 20 bases lay between the germline ends. Per germline, CDR1 MDHEN and CDR2 SYDVKM. For the CDR3, the DNA is TGTGCCAGTTCTGTGGGGAGGGGGCTTAATACGCAGTATTTT. It specifies CASSVGRGLNTQYF.

This clone has just one count. V is TRBV3-1 (or the pseudogene TRBV3-2) and J is TRBJ2-5; weak D call: TRBD2 (6 bases). Trimming cost V 4 bases and J 4 bases, with 13 bases left between them. The CDR3 covers 14 residues. Germline V CDR1 and CDR2: LGHDT, YNNKEL (reference sequence). CDR3 nucleotide sequence: TGTGCCAGCAGCCCCCCGGGGCGGGGAGAGACCCAGTACTTC. Its translation is CASSPPGRGETQYF.

The chain uses TRBV4-3 and TRBJ1-1; D is uncertain. This CDR3 contains 22 residues. Germline V CDR1 and CDR2: LGHNA, YSLEER. The ends were cut back, 8 bases at V and 0 bases at J, with 37 bases in the middle. The CDR3 loop reads CASSQTAGFWEKNAELNTEAFF. The CDR3 bases are TGCGCCAGCTCCCAGACGGCGGGATTCTGGGAGAAGAACGCGGAATTGAACACTGAAGCTTTCTTT.

The chain carries TRBV6-1 and TRBJ2-7; D gene unclear. V lost 3 bases, J lost 4 bases, and 7 bases lay in between. Germline CDR1 is MNHNS and CDR2 is SASEGT. CDR3 length equals 12 residues. DNA for the CDR3: TGTGCCAGCAGTGATATGGGATACGAGCAGTACTTC. This codes for CASSDMGYEQYF.

This sequence joins TRBV29-1 and TRBJ2-2, with a tentative D call TRBD2 (6 bases). The CDR3 sequence is 12 residues long. Germline values: CDR1 SQVTM, CDR2 ANQGSEA. Trimming stripped 5 bases from V and 5 bases from J, with 9 bases between. CDR3 loop: CSVPRGTGELFF. CDR3 sequence (DNA): TGCAGCGTTCCGCGGGGAACCGGGGAGCTGTTTTTT.

The chain employs TRBV30 and TRBJ1-3; 9 nucleotides agree with TRBD1. CDR3 length equals 16 residues. Looked up from germline, CDR1 is GTSNPN and CDR2 is SVGIG (reference sequence). The V and J ends lost 4 bases and 4 bases, in that order; junction bases with no gene match: 11. CDR3 sequence (DNA): TGTGCCTGGACCGGAAGCTGGGACAGGGACGGAAACACCATATATTTT. It is translated as CAWTGSWDRDGNTIYF.

The chain couples TRBV7-3 to TRBJ2-1; possible D gene TRBD2, 5 bases. Trimming took 0 bases from V and 2 from J, leaving 8 bases between them. The V gene's germline CDR1 is SGHTA and CDR2 FQGTGA. The length of the CDR3 is 15 residues. CDR3 sequence: CASSLTRGTYNEQFF. The CDR3 DNA reads as TGTGCCAGCAGCTTAACCCGAGGGACCTACAATGAGCAGTTCTTC.

The chain recombines TRBV2 with TRBJ2-7, with 11 bases lining up with TRBD1. Germline trimming cut 6 bases from V and 11 bases from J; bases unmatched to any gene: 6. CDR1 and CDR2 from the germline V gene are SNHLY and FYNNEI. The CDR3 has 12 residues. The CDR3 sequence: CASRPGTGGEYV. The DNA for the CDR3 is TGTGCCAGCAGACCCGGGACAGGGGGTGAGTACGTC.

The chain combines TRBV2 with TRBJ1-1; D uncertain. Looked up from germline, CDR1 is SNHLY and CDR2 is FYNNEI. The length of the CDR3 is 11 residues. Trimming pared 6 bases from V and 2 bases from J, leaving 4 bases between. For the CDR3, the DNA is TGTGCCAGCAGCCTAAACACTGAAGCTTTCTTT. Amino acid sequence: CASSLNTEAFF.

The sample holds one count of this clone. The gene calls are TRBV2 and TRBJ1-3; 8 bases align to TRBD1. There are 14 residues in the CDR3. Germline trimming cut 3 bases from V and 5 bases from J; bases unmatched to any gene: 3. CDR1 is SNHLY, CDR2 FYNNEI, per germline. DNA for the CDR3: TGTGCCAGCAGTGACAGGGGGCGCAGAAACACCATATATTTT. This codes for CASSDRGRRNTIYF.

V usage is TRBV10-2 and J usage is TRBJ1-5; 11 positions match TRBD1. The CDR3 contains 16 residues. Germline values: CDR1 WSHSY, CDR2 SAAADI. V was clipped by 5 bases and J by 1 base; unmatched bases: 4. This CDR3 is CASSSDRGHSNQPQHF. DNA for the CDR3: TGCGCCAGCAGTTCGGACAGGGGGCACAGCAATCAGCCCCAGCATTTT.

V and J are TRBV5-1 and TRBJ1-5; 7 bases fit TRBD1. The germline gives CDR1 SGHRS, CDR2 YFSETQ. The CDR3 is 14 amino acids. Trimming cost V 2 bases and J 7 bases; bases outside gene matches: 6. CDR3 DNA sequence: TGCGCCAGCAGCTTAACAGGGGTGGAGCAGCCCCAGCATTTT. Translated, it gives CASSLTGVEQPQHF.

V usage is TRBV5-1 and J usage is TRBJ1-2; a weak D match, TRBD1 (5 bases). Germline V gene sequence: CDR1 SGHRS, CDR2 YFSETQ. CDR3 size: 18 residues. V was cut by 1 base and J by 7 bases, with 26 bases left in between. CDR3 nucleotide sequence: TGCGCCAGCAGCTTGTCCGGCTCGGGGCAGGTGGTTTCAAGTGGCTACACCTTC. This sequence encodes CASSLSGSGQVVSSGYTF.

The chain has TRBV11-3 and TRBJ2-5; 7 bases agree with TRBD2. This CDR3 has 12 amino acids. CDR1 and CDR2 (germline): SGHNT, YENEEA. The V segment lost 5 bases and the J segment 4 bases; nucleotides outside the gene matches: 1. The CDR3 DNA is TGTGCCAGCAGCCGCGGGGGAGAGACCCAGTACTTC. Translation: CASSRGGETQYF.

This clone was detected a few times. The chain links TRBV4-2 to TRBJ1-2, with D possibly TRBD1 on 5 matching bases. V was cut by 0 bases and J by 6 bases, with 11 bases left in between. CDR1 is LGHNA and CDR2 is YNFKEQ in the germline V gene. This CDR3 spans 14 amino acids. CDR3 protein: CASSQDPGPNGYTF. CDR3 coding DNA: TGTGCCAGCAGCCAAGATCCGGGGCCCAATGGCTACACCTTC.

The chain uses TRBV19 and TRBJ2-3; 8 nucleotides match TRBD2. The CDR3 extends over 17 amino acids. V trimming: 5 bases; J trimming: 0 bases; junction bases outside the gene matches: 10. From germline, CDR1 is LNHDA and CDR2 SQIVND (reference sequence). CDR3: CASSPILAGSSTDTQYF. The CDR3 DNA follows: TGTGCCAGTAGTCCCATATTAGCGGGGTCTAGCACAGATACGCAGTATTTT.

This rearrangement joins TRBV3-1 (or the pseudogene TRBV3-2) to TRBJ1-4; a possible D gene is TRBD1 (6 bases). V lost 1 base to trimming and J lost 8 bases, with 14 bases between them. This CDR3 has 15 amino acids. Germline CDR1 and CDR2: LGHDT and YNNKEL (reference sequence). CDR3 sequence: CASSQVWGAREKLFF. CDR3 in DNA: TGTGCCAGCAGCCAAGTGTGGGGGGCGAGAGAAAAACTGTTTTTT.

The chain uses TRBV7-9 and TRBJ2-7; TRBD1 matches at 7 bases. Germline V gene data show CDR1 as SEHNR and CDR2 as FQNEAQ (reference sequence). V was clipped by 4 bases and J by 2 bases; unmatched bases: 8. This CDR3 is built from 15 residues. The DNA for the CDR3 is TGTGCCAGCAGCTCTAACAGGGGTAGGACCTACGAGCAGTACTTC. This sequence encodes CASSSNRGRTYEQYF.

The chain joins TRBV5-4 to TRBJ2-3; no firm D call. V lost 5 bases and J 4 bases, leaving 11 bases between the germline ends. The germline gives CDR1 SGHNT, CDR2 YYREEE (reference sequence). This CDR3 has 13 amino acids. The CDR3 DNA follows: TGTGCCAGCAGGTTAGGGTTATCAGATACGCAGTATTTT. The encoded protein is CASRLGLSDTQYF.